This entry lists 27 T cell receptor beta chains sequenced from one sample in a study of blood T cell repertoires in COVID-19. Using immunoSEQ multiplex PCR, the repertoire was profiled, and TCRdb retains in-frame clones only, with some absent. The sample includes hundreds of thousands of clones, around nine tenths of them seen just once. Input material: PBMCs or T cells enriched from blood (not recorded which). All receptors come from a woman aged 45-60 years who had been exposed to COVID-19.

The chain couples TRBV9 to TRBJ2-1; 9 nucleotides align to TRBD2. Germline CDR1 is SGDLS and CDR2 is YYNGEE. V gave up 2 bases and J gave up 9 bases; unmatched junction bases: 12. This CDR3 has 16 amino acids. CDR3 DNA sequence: TGTGCCAGCAGCGTCGAGGTCGCGGGGGGGCCCTTTGAGCAGTTCTTC. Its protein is CASSVEVAGGPFEQFF.

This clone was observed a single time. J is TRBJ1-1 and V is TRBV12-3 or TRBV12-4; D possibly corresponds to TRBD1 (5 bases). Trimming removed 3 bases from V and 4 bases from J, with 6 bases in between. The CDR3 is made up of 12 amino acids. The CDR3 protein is CASSFRVTEAFF. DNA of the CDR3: TGTGCCAGCAGTTTCAGGGTCACTGAAGCTTTCTTT.

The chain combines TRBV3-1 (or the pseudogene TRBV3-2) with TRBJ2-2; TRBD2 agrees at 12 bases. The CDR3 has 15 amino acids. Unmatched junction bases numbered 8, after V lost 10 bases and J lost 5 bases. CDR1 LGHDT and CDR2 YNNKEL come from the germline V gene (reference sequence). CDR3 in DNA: TGTGCCACCAAGACTAGCGGGGGTTTAACCGGGGAGCTGTTTTTT. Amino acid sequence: CATKTSGGLTGELFF.

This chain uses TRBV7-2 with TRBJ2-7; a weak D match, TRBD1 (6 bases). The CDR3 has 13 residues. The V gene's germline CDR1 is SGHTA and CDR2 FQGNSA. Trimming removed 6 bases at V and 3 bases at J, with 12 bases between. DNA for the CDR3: TGTGCCAGCAGGCCTCAGGGGTACTACGAGCAGTACTTC. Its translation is CASRPQGYYEQYF.

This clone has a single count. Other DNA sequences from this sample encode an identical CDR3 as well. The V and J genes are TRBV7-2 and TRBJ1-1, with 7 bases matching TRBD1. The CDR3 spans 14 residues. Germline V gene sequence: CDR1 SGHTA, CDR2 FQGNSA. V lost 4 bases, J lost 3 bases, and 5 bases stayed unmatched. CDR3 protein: CASSSDRVDTEAFF. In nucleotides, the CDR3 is TGTGCCAGCAGCTCCGACAGGGTGGACACTGAAGCTTTCTTT.

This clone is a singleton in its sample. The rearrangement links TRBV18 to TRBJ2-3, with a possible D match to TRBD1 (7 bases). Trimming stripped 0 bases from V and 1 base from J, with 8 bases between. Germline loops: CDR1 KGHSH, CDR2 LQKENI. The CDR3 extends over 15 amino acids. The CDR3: CASSPPRGGTDTQYF. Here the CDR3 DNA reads TGTGCCAGCTCACCACCCAGGGGGGGCACAGATACGCAGTATTTT.

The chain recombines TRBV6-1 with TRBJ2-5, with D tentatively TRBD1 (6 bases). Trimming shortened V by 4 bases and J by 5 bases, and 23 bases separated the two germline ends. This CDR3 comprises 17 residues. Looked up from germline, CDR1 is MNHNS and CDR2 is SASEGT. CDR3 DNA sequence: TGTGCCAGCAGTGGGGTTATTCGTCCAGGGGCGCGTGAGACCCAGTACTTC. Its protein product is CASSGVIRPGARETQYF.

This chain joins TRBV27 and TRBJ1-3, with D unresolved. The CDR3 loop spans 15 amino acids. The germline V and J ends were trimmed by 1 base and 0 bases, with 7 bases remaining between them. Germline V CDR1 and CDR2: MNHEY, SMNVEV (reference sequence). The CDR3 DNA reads TGTGCCAGCAGTTTATTCCCGAGCTCTGGAAACACCATATATTTT. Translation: CASSLFPSSGNTIYF.

CDR3: CASSMDGLTRGETQYF. The CDR3 nucleotides read TGTGCCAGTAGTATGGACGGCCTCACCCGAGGGGAGACCCAGTACTTC. The gene calls are TRBV19 and TRBJ2-5, with D maybe TRBD2 (5 bases). The germline V gene has CDR1 LNHDA and CDR2 SQIVND (reference sequence). CDR3 size: 16 residues. Trimming removed 3 bases at V and 5 bases at J, with 19 bases between.

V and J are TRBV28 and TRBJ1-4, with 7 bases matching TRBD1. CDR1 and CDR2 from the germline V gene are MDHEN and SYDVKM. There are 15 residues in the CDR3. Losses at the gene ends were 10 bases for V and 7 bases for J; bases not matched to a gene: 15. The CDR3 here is CATTDSQGVFEKLFF. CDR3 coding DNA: TGTGCCACCACGGATTCCCAGGGGGTGTTTGAAAAACTGTTTTTT. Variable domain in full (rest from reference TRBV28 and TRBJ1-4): DVKVTQSSRYLVKRTGEKVFLECVQDMDHENMFWYRQDPGLGLRLIYFSYDVKMKEKGDIPEGYSVSREKKERFSLILESASTNQTSMYLCATTDSQGVFEKLFFGSGTQLSVL.

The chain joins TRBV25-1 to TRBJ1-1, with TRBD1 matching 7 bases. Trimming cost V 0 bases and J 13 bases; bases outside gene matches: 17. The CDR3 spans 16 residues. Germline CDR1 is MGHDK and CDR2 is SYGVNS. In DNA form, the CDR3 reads TGTGCCAGCAGTGAATACGGCCAACGGGACAGTCAAAAGGTTTTCTTT. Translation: CASSEYGQRDSQKVFF.

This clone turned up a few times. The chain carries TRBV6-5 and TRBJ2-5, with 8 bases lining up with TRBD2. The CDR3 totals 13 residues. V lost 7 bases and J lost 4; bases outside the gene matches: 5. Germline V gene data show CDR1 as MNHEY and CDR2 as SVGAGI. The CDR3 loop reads CASTPGGAETQYF. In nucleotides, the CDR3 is TGTGCCAGCACCCCCGGGGGGGCAGAGACCCAGTACTTC.

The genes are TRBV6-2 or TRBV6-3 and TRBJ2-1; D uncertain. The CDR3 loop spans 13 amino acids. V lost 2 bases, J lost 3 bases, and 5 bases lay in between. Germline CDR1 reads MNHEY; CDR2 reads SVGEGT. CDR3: CASSYPNYNEQFF. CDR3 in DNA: TGTGCCAGCAGTTACCCAAACTACAATGAGCAGTTCTTC.

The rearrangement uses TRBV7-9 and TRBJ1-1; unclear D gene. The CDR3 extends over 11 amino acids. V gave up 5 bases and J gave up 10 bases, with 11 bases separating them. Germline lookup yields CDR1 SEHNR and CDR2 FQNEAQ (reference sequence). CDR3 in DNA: TGTGCCAGCAGCAAAGGATGGGCAGCTTTCTTT. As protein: CASSKGWAAFF.

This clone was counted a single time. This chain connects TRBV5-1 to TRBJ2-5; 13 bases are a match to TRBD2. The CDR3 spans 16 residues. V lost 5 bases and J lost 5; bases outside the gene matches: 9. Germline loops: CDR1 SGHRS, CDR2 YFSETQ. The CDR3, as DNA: TGCGCCAGCAGACCCGGGACTAGCGGGGTAGGGGAGACCCAGTACTTC. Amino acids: CASRPGTSGVGETQYF.

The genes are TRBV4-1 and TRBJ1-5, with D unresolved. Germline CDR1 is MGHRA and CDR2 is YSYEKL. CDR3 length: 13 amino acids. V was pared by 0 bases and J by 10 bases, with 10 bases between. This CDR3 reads CASSQDKLEPQHF. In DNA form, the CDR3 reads TGCGCCAGCAGCCAAGATAAGCTCGAACCCCAGCATTTT.

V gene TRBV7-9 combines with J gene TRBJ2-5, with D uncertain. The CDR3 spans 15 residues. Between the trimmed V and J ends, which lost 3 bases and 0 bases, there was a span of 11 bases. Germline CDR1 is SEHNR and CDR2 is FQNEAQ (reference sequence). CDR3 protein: CASSLTPPYQETQYF. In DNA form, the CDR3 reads TGTGCCAGCAGCTTGACTCCACCGTACCAAGAGACCCAGTACTTC. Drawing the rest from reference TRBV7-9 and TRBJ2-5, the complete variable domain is DTGVSQNPRHKITKRGQNVTFRCDPISEHNRLYWYRQTLGQGPEFLTYFQNEAQLEKSRLLSDRFSAERPKGSFSTLEIQRTEQGDSAMYLCASSLTPPYQETQYFGPGTRLLVL.

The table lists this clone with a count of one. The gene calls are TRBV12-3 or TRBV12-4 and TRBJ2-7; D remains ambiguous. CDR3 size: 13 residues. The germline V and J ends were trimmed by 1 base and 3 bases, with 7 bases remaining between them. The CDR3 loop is CASSLGLYYEQYF. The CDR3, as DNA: TGTGCCAGCAGTTTAGGGCTTTACTACGAGCAGTACTTC.

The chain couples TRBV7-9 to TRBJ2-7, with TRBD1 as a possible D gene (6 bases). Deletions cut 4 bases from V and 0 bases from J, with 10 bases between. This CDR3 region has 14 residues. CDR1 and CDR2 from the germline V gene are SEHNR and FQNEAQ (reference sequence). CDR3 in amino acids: CASSSRDNSYEQYF. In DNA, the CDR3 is TGTGCCAGCAGCTCCCGGGACAACTCCTACGAGCAGTACTTC.

In DNA, the CDR3 is TGTGCCACCCTTGGAGGTGAAGCTTTCTTT. Its translation: CATLGGEAFF. This chain joins TRBV19 and TRBJ1-1; D is uncertain. Germline CDR1 and CDR2: LNHDA and SQIVND (reference sequence). V lost 10 bases and J 7 bases, leaving 10 bases between the germline ends. The CDR3 sequence is 10 residues long.

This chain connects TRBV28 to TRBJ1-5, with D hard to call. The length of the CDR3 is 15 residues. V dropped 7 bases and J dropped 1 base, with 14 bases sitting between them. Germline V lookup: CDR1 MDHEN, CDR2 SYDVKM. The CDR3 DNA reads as TGTGCCAGCAAAAAAACCCGAGGGAGCAATCAGCCCCAGCATTTT. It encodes CASKKTRGSNQPQHF.

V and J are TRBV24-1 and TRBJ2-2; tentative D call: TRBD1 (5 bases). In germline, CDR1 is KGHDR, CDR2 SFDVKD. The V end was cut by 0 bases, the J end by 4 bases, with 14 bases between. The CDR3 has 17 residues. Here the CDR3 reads CATSDLQRGLRTGELFF. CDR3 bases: TGTGCCACCAGTGATTTGCAAAGGGGCTTACGCACCGGGGAGCTGTTTTTT.

CDR3 in amino acids: CASSLSGGNPYNEQFF. The CDR3 nucleotides read TGTGCCAGCAGCCTAAGCGGGGGGAATCCCTACAATGAGCAGTTCTTC. The V gene is TRBV5-4, the J gene TRBJ2-1; TRBD2 matches at 9 bases. The CDR3 totals 16 residues. Germline V gives CDR1 SGHNT, CDR2 YYREEE (reference sequence). The J segment lost 2 bases and the V segment lost 4 bases, leaving 7 bases of the junction unmatched.

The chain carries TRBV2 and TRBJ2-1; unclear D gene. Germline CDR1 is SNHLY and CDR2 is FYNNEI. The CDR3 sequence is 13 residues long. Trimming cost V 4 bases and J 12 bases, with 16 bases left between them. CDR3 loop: CASSVTGSPRQFF. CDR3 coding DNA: TGTGCCAGCAGTGTTACCGGGTCTCCAAGGCAGTTCTTC.

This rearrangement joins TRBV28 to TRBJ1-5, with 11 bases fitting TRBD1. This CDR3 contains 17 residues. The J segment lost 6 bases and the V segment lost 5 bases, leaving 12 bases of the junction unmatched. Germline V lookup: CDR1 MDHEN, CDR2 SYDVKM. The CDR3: CASSKRTGGIKSQPQHF. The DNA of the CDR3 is TGTGCCAGCAGTAAAAGGACAGGGGGCATTAAGAGTCAGCCCCAGCATTTT.

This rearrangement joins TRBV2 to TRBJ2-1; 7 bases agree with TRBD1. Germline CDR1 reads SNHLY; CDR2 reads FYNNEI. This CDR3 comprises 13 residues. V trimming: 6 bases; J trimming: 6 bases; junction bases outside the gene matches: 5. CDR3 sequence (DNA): TGTGCCAGCAGCGACAGGGTCTTCAATGAGCAGTTCTTC. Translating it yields CASSDRVFNEQFF.

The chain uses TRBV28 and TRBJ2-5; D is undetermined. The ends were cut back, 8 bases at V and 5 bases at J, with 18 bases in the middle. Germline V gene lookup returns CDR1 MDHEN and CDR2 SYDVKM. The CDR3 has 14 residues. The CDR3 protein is CASSERGVFETQYF. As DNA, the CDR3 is TGTGCCAGCTCAGAGCGTGGCGTTTTCGAGACCCAGTACTTC.